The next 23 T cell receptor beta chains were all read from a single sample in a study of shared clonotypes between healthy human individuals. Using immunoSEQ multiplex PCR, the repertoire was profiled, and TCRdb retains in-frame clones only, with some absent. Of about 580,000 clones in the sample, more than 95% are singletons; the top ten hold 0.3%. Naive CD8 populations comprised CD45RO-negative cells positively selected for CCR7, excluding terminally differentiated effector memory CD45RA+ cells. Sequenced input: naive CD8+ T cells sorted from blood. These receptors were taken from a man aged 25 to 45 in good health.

The CDR3 loop is CASSLGDSGLNEQFF. In DNA form, the CDR3 reads TGCGCCAGCAGCTTGGGGGACTCCGGATTAAATGAGCAGTTCTTC. The chain combines TRBV5-1 with TRBJ2-1; maybe TRBD2 (6 bases). CDR1 SGHRS and CDR2 YFSETQ come from the germline V gene. V dropped 0 bases and J dropped 7 bases, with 14 bases sitting between them. CDR3 size: 15 residues.

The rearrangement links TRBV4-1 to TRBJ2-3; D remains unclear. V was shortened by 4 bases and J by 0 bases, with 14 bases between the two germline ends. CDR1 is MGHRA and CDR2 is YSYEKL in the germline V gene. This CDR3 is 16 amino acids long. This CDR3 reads CASSPPPESSTDTQYF. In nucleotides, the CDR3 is TGCGCCAGCAGCCCTCCCCCGGAATCTAGCACAGATACGCAGTATTTT.

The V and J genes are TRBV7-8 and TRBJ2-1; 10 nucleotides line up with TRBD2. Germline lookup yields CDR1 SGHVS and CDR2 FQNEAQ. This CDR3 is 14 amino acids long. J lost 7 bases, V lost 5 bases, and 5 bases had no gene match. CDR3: CASSKVAGGNEQFF. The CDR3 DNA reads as TGTGCCAGCAGCAAGGTAGCGGGAGGTAATGAGCAGTTCTTC.

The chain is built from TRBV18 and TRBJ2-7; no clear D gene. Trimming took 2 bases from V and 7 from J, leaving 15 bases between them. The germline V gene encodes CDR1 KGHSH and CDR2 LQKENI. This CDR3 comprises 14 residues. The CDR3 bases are TGTGCCAGCTCACCAAGGGCTTTTTGGGAAGAGCAGTACTTC. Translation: CASSPRAFWEEQYF. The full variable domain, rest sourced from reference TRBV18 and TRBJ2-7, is NAGVMQNPRHLVRRRGQEARLRCSPMKGHSHVYWYRQLPEEGLKFMVYLQKENIIDESGMPKERFSAEFPKEGPSILRIQQVVRGDSAAYFCASSPRAFWEEQYFGPGTRLTVT.

CDR3 sequence (DNA): TGTGCCAGCAGCACGTCCACTGGAAACACCATATATTTT. This sequence encodes CASSTSTGNTIYF. The chain is built from TRBV7-9 and TRBJ1-3; D not resolved. Trimming shortened V by 5 bases and J by 2 bases, and 7 bases separated the two germline ends. CDR1 SEHNR and CDR2 FQNEAQ come from the germline V gene (reference sequence). The CDR3 is 13 amino acids.

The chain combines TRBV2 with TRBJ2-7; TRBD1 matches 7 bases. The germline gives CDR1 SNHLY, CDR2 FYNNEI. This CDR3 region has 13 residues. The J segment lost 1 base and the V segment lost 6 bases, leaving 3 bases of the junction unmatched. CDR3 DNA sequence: TGTGCCAGCAGCCAGGGACAGTCCTACGAGCAGTACTTC. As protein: CASSQGQSYEQYF.

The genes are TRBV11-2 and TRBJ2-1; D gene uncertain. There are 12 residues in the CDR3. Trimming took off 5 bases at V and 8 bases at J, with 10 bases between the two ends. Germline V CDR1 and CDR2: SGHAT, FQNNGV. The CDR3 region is CASSGTRYEQFF. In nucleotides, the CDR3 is TGTGCCAGCAGCGGCACGCGATATGAGCAGTTCTTC.

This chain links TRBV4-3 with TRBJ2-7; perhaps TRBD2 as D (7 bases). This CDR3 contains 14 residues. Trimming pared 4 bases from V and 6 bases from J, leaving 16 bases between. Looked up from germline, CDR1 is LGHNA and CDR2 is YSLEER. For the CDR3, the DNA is TGCGCCAGCAGCCGAGGGAGGGGGGTAGGCGAGCAGTACTTC. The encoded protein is CASSRGRGVGEQYF.

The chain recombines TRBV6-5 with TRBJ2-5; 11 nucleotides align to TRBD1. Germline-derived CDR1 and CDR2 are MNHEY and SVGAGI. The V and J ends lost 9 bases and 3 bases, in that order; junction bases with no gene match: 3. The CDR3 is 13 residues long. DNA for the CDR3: TGTGCCAGGGGACAGGGGGAGGAAGAGACCCAGTACTTC. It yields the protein CARGQGEEETQYF.

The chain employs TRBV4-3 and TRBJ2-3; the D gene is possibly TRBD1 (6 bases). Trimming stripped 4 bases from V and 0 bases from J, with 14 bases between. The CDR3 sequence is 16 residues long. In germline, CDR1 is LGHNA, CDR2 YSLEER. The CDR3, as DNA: TGCGCCAGCAGCCCTAACCCAGGGGCCAGCACAGATACGCAGTATTTT. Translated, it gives CASSPNPGASTDTQYF.

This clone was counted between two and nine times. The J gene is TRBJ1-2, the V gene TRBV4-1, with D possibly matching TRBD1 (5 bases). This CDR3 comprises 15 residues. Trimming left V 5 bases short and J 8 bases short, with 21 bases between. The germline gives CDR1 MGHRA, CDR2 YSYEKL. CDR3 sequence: CASSTTRGGWEGYTF. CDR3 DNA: TGCGCCAGCAGCACGACGAGGGGTGGATGGGAAGGCTACACCTTC.

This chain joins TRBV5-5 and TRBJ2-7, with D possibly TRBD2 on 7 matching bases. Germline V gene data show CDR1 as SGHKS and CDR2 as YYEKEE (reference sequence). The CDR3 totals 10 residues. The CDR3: CRGGDYEQYF. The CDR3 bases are TGTCGCGGGGGCGATTACGAGCAGTACTTC.

The CDR3 region is CASSDGTVPGELFF. The CDR3 DNA sequence: TGTGCCAGCAGCGACGGGACAGTTCCGGGGGAGCTGTTTTTT. The chain links TRBV9 to TRBJ2-2, with 7 bases lining up with TRBD1. Trimming at V came to 3 bases and at J to 8 bases, leaving 7 bases not matched to a gene. Germline V gene sequence: CDR1 SGDLS, CDR2 YYNGEE. The CDR3 length is 14 residues.

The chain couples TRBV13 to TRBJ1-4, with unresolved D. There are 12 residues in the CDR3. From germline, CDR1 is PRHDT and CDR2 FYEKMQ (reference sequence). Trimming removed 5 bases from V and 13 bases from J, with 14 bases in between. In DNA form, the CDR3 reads TGTGCCAGCAGCGGGATAAGTGCTACACTGTTTTTT. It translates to CASSGISATLFF.

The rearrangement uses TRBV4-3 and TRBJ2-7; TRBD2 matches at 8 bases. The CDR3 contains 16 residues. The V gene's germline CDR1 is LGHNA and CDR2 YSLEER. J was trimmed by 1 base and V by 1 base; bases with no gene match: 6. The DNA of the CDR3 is TGCGCCAGCAGCCAAGGGCTAGCGGGTCGATCCTACGAGCAGTACTTC. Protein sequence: CASSQGLAGRSYEQYF.

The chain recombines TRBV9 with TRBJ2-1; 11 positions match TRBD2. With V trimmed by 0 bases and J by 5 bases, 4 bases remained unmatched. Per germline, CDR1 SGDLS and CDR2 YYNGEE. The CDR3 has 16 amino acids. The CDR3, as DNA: TGTGCCAGCAGCGTAGGAGGGACTAGCGGAAACAATGAGCAGTTCTTC. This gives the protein CASSVGGTSGNNEQFF.

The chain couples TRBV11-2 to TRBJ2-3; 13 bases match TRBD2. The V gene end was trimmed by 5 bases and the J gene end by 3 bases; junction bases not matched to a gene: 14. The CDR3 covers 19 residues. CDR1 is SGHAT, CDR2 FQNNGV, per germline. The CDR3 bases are TGTGCCAGCAGCCCCGGGACTAGCGGGAAAAAAATGGGAACAGATACGCAGTATTTT. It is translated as CASSPGTSGKKMGTDTQYF.

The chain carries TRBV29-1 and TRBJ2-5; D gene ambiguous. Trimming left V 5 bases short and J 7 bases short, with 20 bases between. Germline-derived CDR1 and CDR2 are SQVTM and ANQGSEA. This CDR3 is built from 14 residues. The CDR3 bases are TGCAGCGTTCTCGGTGGCGGAACGGTTTGGACCCAGTACTTC. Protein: CSVLGGGTVWTQYF.

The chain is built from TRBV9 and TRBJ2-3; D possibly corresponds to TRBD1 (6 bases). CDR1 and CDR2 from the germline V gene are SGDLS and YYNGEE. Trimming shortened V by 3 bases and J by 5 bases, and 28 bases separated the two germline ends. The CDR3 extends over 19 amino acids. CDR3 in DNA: TGTGCCAGCAGCGGATTTGGGGGCTCCGAGTCCTCGCAGGGAGATACGCAGTATTTT. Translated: CASSGFGGSESSQGDTQYF. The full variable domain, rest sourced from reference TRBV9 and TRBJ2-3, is DSGVTQTPKHLITATGQRVTLRCSPRSGDLSVYWYQQSLDQGLQFLIQYYNGEERAKGNILERFSAQQFPDLHSELNLSSLELGDSALYFCASSGFGGSESSQGDTQYFGPGTRLTVL.

The CDR3 bases are TGTGCCAGCAGCTCCGGGACAGCCAATAGCAATCAGCCCCAGCATTTT. Its protein is CASSSGTANSNQPQHF. V and J are TRBV7-6 and TRBJ1-5; 7 bases are a match to TRBD1. Germline-derived CDR1 and CDR2 are SGHVS and FNYEAQ. This CDR3 has 16 residues. J gave up 0 bases and V 4 bases, and 6 bases lay outside the gene matches.

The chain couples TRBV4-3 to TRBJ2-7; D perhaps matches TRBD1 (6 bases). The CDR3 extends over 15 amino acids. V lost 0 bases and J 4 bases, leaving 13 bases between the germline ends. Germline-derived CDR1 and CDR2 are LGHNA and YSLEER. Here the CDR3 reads CASSQDQGSMYEQYF. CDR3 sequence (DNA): TGCGCCAGCAGCCAAGATCAGGGGAGTATGTACGAGCAGTACTTC.

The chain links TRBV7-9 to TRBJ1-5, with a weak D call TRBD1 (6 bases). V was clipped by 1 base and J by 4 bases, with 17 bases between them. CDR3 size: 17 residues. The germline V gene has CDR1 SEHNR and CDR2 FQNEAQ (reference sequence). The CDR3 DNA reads TGTGCCAGCAGCTTAGGGAGCGTGGGGGGCCATAATCAGCCCCAGCATTTT. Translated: CASSLGSVGGHNQPQHF.

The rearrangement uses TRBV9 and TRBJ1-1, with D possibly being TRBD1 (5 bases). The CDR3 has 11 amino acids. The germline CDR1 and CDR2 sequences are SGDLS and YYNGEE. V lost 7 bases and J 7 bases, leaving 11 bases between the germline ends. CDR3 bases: TGTGCCAGCGGGACTGTTGATGAAGCTTTCTTT. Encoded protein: CASGTVDEAFF.